This T cell receptor beta chain was sequenced during a study of CD8+ T cells in alopecia areata. This CDR3 spans 15 amino acids. V was clipped by 5 bases and J by 0 bases, with 13 bases between them. From germline, CDR1 is PRHDT and CDR2 FYEKMQ (reference sequence). cDNA serving as the sequencing template came from extracted, reverse transcribed RNA. Some clones are missing from TCRdb's copy, which holds only in-frame ones; the method was immunoSEQ multiplex PCR. Counted here are about 90,000 clones, roughly 40% occurring once; the ten biggest clones make up around 18%. Specified treatment: oral pan-JAK inhibitor, 5-10 mg twice daily.

The receptor was derived from a human donor with alopecia areata. This chain uses TRBV13 with TRBJ1-2, with a possible D match to TRBD1 (6 bases). The specimen comprised CD8+ T cells sorted from blood, sampled at week 24, from a patient treated with tofacitinib. The CDR3 loop is CASSLGTTANYGYTF. The CDR3, as DNA: TGTGCCAGCAGCCTCGGGACAACCGCTAACTATGGCTACACCTTC.